This T cell receptor (beta chain) was observed in a study of cytomegalovirus exposure and HLA in healthy donors. About the study: Both the roughly 120 validation repertoires and the approximately 670 first-cohort repertoires used the same platform, as reported by a later analysis.

Measured with immunoSEQ multiplex PCR; TCRdb has only the in-frame clones, and not every one. The repertoire has some 140,000 clones, 75% to 90% of them found once; the top ten carry approximately 20%. Notes on the study in general: Altogether, about 160 TCR beta chains were recorded as cytomegalovirus-associated. The TCR clusters that emerged in the first cohort tended, a later analysis found, to co-occur in the 120 validation repertoires. Reports showed the classifier diagnosing cytomegalovirus status with high specificity and sensitivity.

This CDR3 is built from 19 residues. The junction had 8 bases not matched to a gene; V was cut back by 1 base and J by 0 bases. CDR1 SGHTA and CDR2 FQGNSA come from the germline V gene. With regard to this clone: Its target is not known.

The chain links TRBV7-2 to TRBJ2-5; TRBD2 matches 13 bases. Specimen: PBMCs. The sequence was collected from a man aged 18 to 30 in good health and CMV-seropositive. The CDR3 DNA reads as TGTGCCAGCAGCTTAGAAGGACTAGCGGGAGAACGCTACCAAGAGACCCAGTACTTC. It is translated as CASSLEGLAGERYQETQYF.